The rows below give T cell receptor beta chains drawn from one sample of a study of neoadjuvant anti-PD-1 for oral cavity cancer. Sequenced by immunoSEQ multiplex PCR; TCRdb stores in-frame clones only, minus some. Among 75,000 or so clones listed, 84% were seen once. The sequencing here drew on PBMCs, taken before nivolumab (anti-PD-1) treatment. These TCRs come from a person aged 35-79 years with oral cavity squamous cell carcinoma. The CDR3 runs from the conserved cysteine through the conserved F or W. A D gene is named only where the DNA matches it firmly. Size values are once, few and many counts, or a class for expanded clones, and some rows have none.

once,TRBV29-1,TRBD1,15,TRBJ2-3,TGCAGCGCCCCTAGGGGGCAATCTAGCACAGATACGCAGTATTTT,CSAPRGQSSTDTQYF
-,TRBV25-1,-,12,TRBJ1-1,TGTGCCACAAGGAAGGGACCGATGGAAGCTTTCTTT,CATRKGPMEAFF
-,TRBV7-8,-,14,TRBJ2-5,TGTGCCAGCAGCCCAGGGACTGGCCAAGAGACCCAGTACTTC,CASSPGTGQETQYF
-,TRBV7-2,-,14,TRBJ1-1,TGTGCCAGCAGCTTAGGAGGGTGGAACACTGAAGCTTTCTTT,CASSLGGWNTEAFF
-,TRBV27,TRBD2,15,TRBJ2-1,TGTGCCAGCAGTTTCTCATTTGCGGGAGGCCGTGAGCAGTTCTTC,CASSFSFAGGREQFF
-,TRBV5-6,-,14,TRBJ1-1,TGTGCCAGCAGCCGCAGGGTTGGAGACACTGAAGCTTTCTTT,CASSRRVGDTEAFF
-,TRBV10-2,-,13,TRBJ1-2,TGCGCCAGCAGCCCCGCGACGGACTATGGCTACACCTTC,CASSPATDYGYTF
-,TRBV6-5,TRBD2,15,TRBJ2-3,TGTGCCAGCGTACCCTCGGGGGGGTTCGCAGATACGCAGTATTTT,CASVPSGGFADTQYF
-,TRBV29-1,-,12,TRBJ1-2,TGCAGCGTTGTGTCCGGGAAGATTGGCTACACCTTC,CSVVSGKIGYTF
once,TRBV11-2,TRBD1,16,TRBJ1-5,TGTGCCAGCAGCCCTACGGGACAGCCAAGCAATCAGCCCCAGCATTTT,CASSPTGQPSNQPQHF
-,TRBV11-1,-,13,TRBJ2-5,TGTGCCAGCAGCTTAGGGGGCAGAGAGACCCAGTACTTC,CASSLGGRETQYF
-,TRBV9,-,16,TRBJ2-7,TGTGCCAGCAGCGTAGGCCAGGAACCCTACTCCTACGAGCAGTACTTC,CASSVGQEPYSYEQYF
-,TRBV5-4,-,14,TRBJ2-7,TGTGCCAGCAGCTTGGGGACACTTCCCTACGAGCAGTACTTC,CASSLGTLPYEQYF
-,TRBV9,-,16,TRBJ2-1,TGTGCCAGCAGCACTCGGACTGGAAGCTCCTACAATGAGCAGTTCTTC,CASSTRTGSSYNEQFF
-,TRBV6-5,TRBD1,15,TRBJ1-2,TGTGCCAGCAGTGCCACGACAGGGGGCGGCTATGGCTACACCTTC,CASSATTGGGYGYTF
-,TRBV30,-,11,TRBJ1-2,TGTGCCACCCCACAAGGGTATGGCTACACCTTC,CATPQGYGYTF
once,TRBV4-1,-,14,TRBJ1-4,TGCGCCAGCAGCCAGGCAGGGTCGGGTGAAAAACTGTTTTTT,CASSQAGSGEKLFF
-,TRBV29-1,TRBD1,15,TRBJ1-2,TGCAGCGTTGATGTCGGGACAGCAGACTTTGGCGGCTACACCTTC,CSVDVGTADFGGYTF
-,TRBV11-1,TRBD1,15,TRBJ2-2,TGTGCCAGCAGCTTTCAGACAGGGGACACCGGGGAGCTGTTTTTT,CASSFQTGDTGELFF
-,TRBV27,-,13,TRBJ1-1,TGTGCCAGCAGGCCCGGACAGAACACTGAAGCTTTCTTT,CASRPGQNTEAFF
-,TRBV12-5,-,12,TRBJ2-5,TGTGCTAGTGTAAGCCGCCAAGAGACCCAGTACTTC,CASVSRQETQYF
once,TRBV21-1,-,14,TRBJ2-4,TGTGCCAGCAGCAAACCAACTACGGGGGGATCCCAGTACTTC,CASSKPTTGGSQYF
-,TRBV28,-,16,TRBJ1-2,TGTGCCAGCAGTTCCGTAGGGGAGGGTGGGAACTATGGCTACACCTTC,CASSSVGEGGNYGYTF
-,TRBV6-1,-,13,TRBJ2-1,TGTGCCAGCAAAAGAGAGGTTCTGGATGAGCAGTTCTTC,CASKREVLDEQFF
-,TRBV6-1,-,15,TRBJ2-5,TGTGCCAGCACCCTTTCGGGCTTAAGAGGAGAGACCCAGTACTTC,CASTLSGLRGETQYF
-,TRBV6-6,TRBD1,14,TRBJ2-7,TGTGCCAGCAGAGGGGACAGGAGCTCCTACGAGCAGTACTTC,CASRGDRSSYEQYF
once,TRBV10-3,-,13,TRBJ2-2,TGTGCCATCAGTGAGTCGGGACTCGGGGAGCTGTTTTTT,CAISESGLGELFF
-,TRBV6-5,-,14,TRBJ1-1,TGTGCCAGCAGGCCCTACCCTGAGAACACTGAAGCTTTCTTT,CASRPYPENTEAFF
-,TRBV4-1,-,14,TRBJ2-7,TGCGCCAGCAGCCGTAACAGGGACTCCTACGAGCAGTACTTC,CASSRNRDSYEQYF
-,TRBV5-4,-,15,TRBJ2-1,TGTGCCAGCAGCTTGAGGCTAGCAGGCATGGATGAGCAGTTCTTC,CASSLRLAGMDEQFF
-,TRBV10-3,-,13,TRBJ1-1,TGTGCCATCAGTGAAAGGGGGGACACTGAAGCTTTCTTT,CAISERGDTEAFF
few,TRBV6-6,TRBD2,15,TRBJ2-7,TGTGCCAGCAGCCCTCTAGCGGGAAGCGCCTACGAGCAGTACTTC,CASSPLAGSAYEQYF
-,TRBV6-5,-,13,TRBJ1-1,TGTGCCAGCAGTTACAGAATGAACACTGAAGCTTTCTTT,CASSYRMNTEAFF
-,TRBV7-2,-,16,TRBJ1-2,TGTGCCAGCAGCTTAGCGCCACGGGGTGCTCAAGAAGGCTACACCTTC,CASSLAPRGAQEGYTF
-,TRBV6-1,-,15,TRBJ2-2,TGTGCCAGCAGAGTTGGGGACCACAACACCGGGGAGCTGTTTTTT,CASRVGDHNTGELFF
-,TRBV10-1,-,13,TRBJ1-1,TGCGCCAGCAGTACAATTCAACGGACTGAAGCTTTCTTT,CASSTIQRTEAFF
-,TRBV9,-,14,TRBJ1-4,TGTGCCAGCAGCCCCACATGGGGGGCCCTAGAACTGTTTTTT,CASSPTWGALELFF
-,TRBV5-3,-,15,TRBJ1-5,TGTGCCAGAAGCTCCTACCGGACGAGAGATCAGCCCCAGCATTTT,CARSSYRTRDQPQHF
-,TRBV5-4,TRBD1,16,TRBJ2-6,TGTGCCAGCAGTTCACAGGGGGCGTCGGGGGCCAACGTCCTGACTTTC,CASSSQGASGANVLTF
-,TRBV19,-,14,TRBJ1-5,TGTGCCAGTAGTATACGGGGAAGCGGTCAGCCCCAGCATTTT,CASSIRGSGQPQHF
once,TRBV6-4,TRBD1,14,TRBJ2-1,TGTGCCAGCAGTGGAGGGACAGGGGGCAATGAGCAGTTCTTC,CASSGGTGGNEQFF